This TCR beta chain stems from a study of patients and donors after allogeneic stem cell transplantation. Looked up from germline, CDR1 is SEHNR and CDR2 is FQNEAQ (reference sequence). V shed 5 bases and J 5 bases; nucleotides not matched to a gene: 6. The CDR3 sequence is 14 residues long. TCRdb used MiXCR to reprocess the RT-PCR reads, holding one entry per CDR3 protein. The sample has more than 850,000 distinct CDR3 sequences, 15% to 20% seen once; the top ten hold 6%. This chain links TRBV7-9 with TRBJ2-5; 9 bases agree with TRBD2. This receptor was obtained from a human donor who was either an allogeneic HSCT recipient or a stem cell or donor lymphocyte infusion donor (not recorded which). It is not recorded whose cells these are; they may come from a transplant donor. Input material: blood, either unsorted or a sorted T cell fraction (not recorded which). CDR3 bases: TGTGCCAGCAGCCCCGTCGCGGGAGGGGAGACCCAGTACTTC. Translating gives CASSPVAGGETQYF.